One sample yielded the 29 T cell receptor beta chains listed below, sequenced in a study of spatial heterogeneity in lung cancer. A single record per CDR3 protein comes from TCRdb applying MiXCR to the 5' RACE reads. This sample has over 10,000 distinct CDR3 sequences, with less than 4.5% found just once. These receptors' antigens are unknown. Time point denoted: sample taken at primary tumor resection. Study outcomes and limitations: One measure, the expanded intratumoral alpha and beta TCR count, tracked tumor mutation counts.

The material sequenced was lung tumor tissue, taken at surgery. All receptors derive from a male donor with early-stage non-small cell lung cancer.

This clonotype was detected many times. The chain recombines TRBV5-6 with TRBJ2-5; 7 positions match TRBD2. J gave up 5 bases and V 1 base, and 5 bases lay outside the gene matches. The germline gives CDR1 SGHDT, CDR2 YYEEEE. CDR3 length: 14 amino acids. DNA for the CDR3: TGTGCCAGCAGCTTGCTAGTGCGGGGGGAGACCCAGTACTTC. Translating it yields CASSLLVRGETQYF.

Many counts were recorded for this clonotype. V usage is TRBV24-1 and J usage is TRBJ2-3; tentatively, D is TRBD2 (6 bases). CDR3 length: 13 amino acids. The germline V and J ends were trimmed by 9 bases and 1 base, with 10 bases remaining between them. Per germline, CDR1 KGHDR and CDR2 SFDVKD. CDR3 nucleotides: TGTGCCACCGGGACTGGGGGCACAGATACGCAGTATTTT. This sequence encodes CATGTGGTDTQYF.

In this sample, this clonotype turned up many times. The chain recombines TRBV7-2 with TRBJ1-6, with TRBD1 matching over 7 bases. With V trimmed by 8 bases and J by 7 bases, 5 bases remained unmatched. Germline V gene data show CDR1 as SGHTA and CDR2 as FQGNSA. CDR3 length: 13 amino acids. CDR3 nucleotides: TGTGCCAGCGGAGACAGGGTAAATTCACCCCTCCACTTT. Its translation is CASGDRVNSPLHF.

This clonotype was observed at least ten times. The V call is TRBV6-5, the J call TRBJ2-2; D remains ambiguous. V shed 0 bases and J shed 5 bases, with 4 bases lying between them. The CDR3 runs 13 residues. Per the germline V gene, CDR1 is MNHEY and CDR2 is SVGAGI. As DNA, the CDR3 is TGTGCCAGCAGTTACTCGCGGACCGGGGAGCTGTTTTTT. Residues: CASSYSRTGELFF.

The J gene is TRBJ1-5, the V gene TRBV19; TRBD1 agrees at 9 bases. Per the germline V gene, CDR1 is LNHDA and CDR2 is SQIVND (reference sequence). The CDR3 spans 14 residues. Trimming cost V 4 bases and J 6 bases; bases outside gene matches: 4. The CDR3 nucleotides read TGTGCCAGTAGTACAAACAGGGGGCGTCAGCCCCAGCATTTT. It codes for CASSTNRGRQPQHF.

There are many counts of this clonotype. The chain uses TRBV20-1 and TRBJ2-1; no clear D. Germline V gene lookup returns CDR1 DFQATT and CDR2 SNEGSKA (reference sequence). CDR3 length: 14 amino acids. Trimming cost V 6 bases and J 2 bases, with 14 bases left between them. CDR3 amino acids: CSALGRLAYNEQFF. The DNA of the CDR3 is TGCAGTGCCCTAGGACGGCTGGCCTACAATGAGCAGTTCTTC.

This clonotype was seen only a few times. The rearrangement links TRBV7-2 to TRBJ2-7; 10 bases are a match to TRBD1. From germline, CDR1 is SGHTA and CDR2 FQGNSA. J lost 4 bases, V lost 6 bases, and 9 bases had no gene match. The CDR3 loop spans 15 amino acids. In DNA form, the CDR3 reads TGTGCCAGCAGTCCAACCGCGGGACAGGGGTACGAGCAGTACTTC. Translated, it gives CASSPTAGQGYEQYF.

The V call is TRBV3-1, the J call TRBJ2-3, with no clear D. The CDR3 length is 14 residues. The V gene's germline CDR1 is LGHDT and CDR2 YNNKEL (reference sequence). Trimming left V 1 base short and J 0 bases short, with 5 bases between. CDR3 amino acids: CASSQASSTDTQYF. Written as DNA, the CDR3 is TGTGCCAGCAGCCAAGCCAGCAGCACAGATACGCAGTATTTT.

This clonotype was counted between two and nine times. V usage is TRBV3-1 and J usage is TRBJ2-5; D gene unclear. Germline-derived CDR1 and CDR2 are LGHDT and YNNKEL (reference sequence). The CDR3 extends over 12 amino acids. The ends were cut back, 5 bases at V and 5 bases at J, with 9 bases in the middle. CDR3 bases: TGTGCCAGCAGCAGCCCCGGTGAGACCCAGTACTTC. Amino acid sequence: CASSSPGETQYF.

The chain employs TRBV19 and TRBJ1-5; 7 bases are a match to TRBD1. J was trimmed by 7 bases and V by 6 bases; bases with no gene match: 9. Germline V CDR1 and CDR2: LNHDA, SQIVND (reference sequence). This CDR3 region has 14 residues. CDR3 protein: CASRGSQGGQPQHF. The DNA for the CDR3 is TGTGCCAGTAGGGGTTCGCAGGGGGGCCAGCCCCAGCATTTT.

This clonotype is medium-sized. The V gene is TRBV27, the J gene TRBJ2-3; TRBD2 is a possible D gene (5 bases). V was shortened by 0 bases and J by 8 bases, with 12 bases between the two germline ends. Per germline, CDR1 MNHEY and CDR2 SMNVEV (reference sequence). The CDR3 consists of 14 residues. CDR3 sequence (DNA): TGTGCCAGCAGTTTATCTGGGAGCCAGGTTACGCAGTATTTT. It yields the protein CASSLSGSQVTQYF.

This clonotype was seen ten or more times. The V call is TRBV3-1, the J call TRBJ2-2; D is undetermined. Germline-derived CDR1 and CDR2 are LGHDT and YNNKEL (reference sequence). The V and J ends lost 4 bases and 6 bases respectively, with 9 bases between them. CDR3 length equals 13 residues. The CDR3 protein is CASSLRRPGELFF. The CDR3 nucleotides read TGTGCCAGCAGCCTGCGACGGCCCGGGGAGCTGTTTTTT.

The table lists this clonotype with many counts. The chain recombines TRBV2 with TRBJ1-6, with no clear D. CDR3 length equals 13 residues. V was trimmed by 2 bases and J by 7 bases, leaving 6 bases between them. Per germline, CDR1 SNHLY and CDR2 FYNNEI. CDR3 in DNA: TGTGCCAGCAGTGAAAAAGGGAATTCACCCCTCCACTTT. Amino acid sequence: CASSEKGNSPLHF.

This clonotype occurred many times. This chain uses TRBV6-6 with TRBJ1-5; 7 bases map to TRBD1. CDR3 size: 15 residues. CDR1 and CDR2 from the germline V gene are MNHNY and SVGAGI (reference sequence). The V and J ends lost 6 bases and 3 bases, in that order; junction bases with no gene match: 8. The CDR3 nucleotides are TGTGCCAGCAGGTCCGGGGGACAGCTCAATCAGCCCCAGCATTTT. It is translated as CASRSGGQLNQPQHF.

This clonotype showed up many times. The chain carries TRBV5-1 and TRBJ2-1; D tentatively fits TRBD1 or TRBD2 (6 bases each). This CDR3 is 16 amino acids long. The germline V gene has CDR1 SGHRS and CDR2 YFSETQ. V shed 4 bases and J shed 8 bases, with 22 bases lying between them. CDR3 sequence: CASSPHGTRGGDEQFF. DNA for the CDR3: TGCGCCAGCAGCCCTCACGGGACACGGGGAGGTGATGAGCAGTTCTTC.

At least ten counts were recorded for this clonotype. The chain recombines TRBV2 with TRBJ1-2; D may be TRBD1 (5 bases). Germline CDR1 is SNHLY and CDR2 is FYNNEI. The CDR3 runs to 14 residues. With 5 bases removed from V and 1 base from J, the gap between germline ends came to 11 bases. The CDR3 bases are TGTGCCAGCAGTCTAGGCGGGGGTAACTATGGCTACACCTTC. This gives the protein CASSLGGGNYGYTF.

This clonotype was counted many times. The genes are TRBV12-3 or TRBV12-4 and TRBJ2-3, with D possibly matching TRBD1 (5 bases). Deletions cut 1 base from V and 6 bases from J, with 8 bases between. This CDR3 is built from 13 residues. The CDR3 nucleotides are TGTGCCAGCAGTTTAGGCCACAGGGATACGCAGTATTTT. Residues: CASSLGHRDTQYF.

This clonotype appeared many times. V gene TRBV2 combines with J gene TRBJ2-7, with unresolved D. Trimming removed 4 bases from V and 0 bases from J, with 7 bases in between. This CDR3 contains 13 residues. Germline V CDR1 and CDR2: SNHLY, FYNNEI. CDR3 bases: TGTGCCAGCAGTGGTCGGATCTCCTACGAGCAGTACTTC. Amino acid sequence: CASSGRISYEQYF.

By frequency in the sample, this clonotype is large (0.1 to 1%). This chain connects TRBV20-1 to TRBJ2-1; 9 nucleotides align to TRBD2. V lost 5 bases, J lost 4 bases, and 6 bases stayed unmatched. The CDR3 is 14 amino acids. Germline values: CDR1 DFQATT, CDR2 SNEGSKA (reference sequence). The CDR3 region has the DNA TGCAGTGCTCAAGGACTAGCGACGTACAATGAGCAGTTCTTC. Translation gives CSAQGLATYNEQFF.

At least ten counts were recorded for this clonotype. The V call is TRBV11-3, the J call TRBJ2-5; 10 bases are shared with TRBD1. Trimming at V came to 4 bases and at J to 6 bases, leaving 2 bases not matched to a gene. Germline CDR1 is SGHNT and CDR2 is YENEEA. The CDR3 consists of 13 residues. The CDR3 is CASSWGQGQTQYF. The CDR3 DNA reads as TGTGCCAGCAGCTGGGGACAGGGGCAGACCCAGTACTTC. The entire variable domain, with the rest obtained from reference TRBV11-3 and TRBJ2-5, is as follows: EAGVVQSPRYKIIEKKQPVAFWCNPISGHNTLYWYLQNLGQGPELLIRYENEEAVDDSQLPKDRFSAERLKGVDSTLKIQPAELGDSAVYLCASSWGQGQTQYFGPGTRLLVL.

This clonotype was observed at least ten times. J is TRBJ2-1 and V is TRBV29-1; 8 bases agree with TRBD1. The CDR3 runs 13 residues. Per germline, CDR1 SQVTM and CDR2 ANQGSEA. Trimming cost V 7 bases and J 8 bases; bases outside gene matches: 10. In DNA form, the CDR3 reads TGCAGCGGCCGGGACAGGAGTCTTCATGAGCAGTTCTTC. This translates into CSGRDRSLHEQFF.

This clonotype was counted ten times or more. This chain uses TRBV7-9 with TRBJ1-2, with D maybe TRBD1 (5 bases). CDR3 length equals 11 residues. Germline values: CDR1 SEHNR, CDR2 FQNEAQ (reference sequence). V lost 5 bases and J 10 bases, leaving 11 bases between the germline ends. The CDR3 bases are TGTGCCAGCAGCCTCCAGGGTCCCTACACCTTC. Translated: CASSLQGPYTF.

By share, this clonotype ranks as medium-sized (0.01 to 0.1%). The chain combines TRBV7-6 with TRBJ2-1, with 8 bases matching TRBD2. V was pared by 1 base and J by 8 bases, with 10 bases of the junction left unmatched. Germline V lookup: CDR1 SGHVS, CDR2 FNYEAQ. The CDR3 sequence is 16 residues long. CDR3 in amino acids: CASSLGGAGVRDEQFF. The DNA for the CDR3 is TGTGCCAGCAGCTTAGGGGGAGCGGGAGTAAGGGATGAGCAGTTCTTC.

The table lists this clonotype with many counts. The chain employs TRBV20-1 and TRBJ2-5; 9 positions agree with TRBD2. The CDR3 is 16 amino acids. In germline, CDR1 is DFQATT, CDR2 SNEGSKA (reference sequence). J gave up 7 bases and V 0 bases, and 12 bases lay outside the gene matches. CDR3 DNA sequence: TGCAGTGCTAGAGATGAGGTAGCGGGGGCCGGAGGGACCCAGTACTTC. Encoded protein: CSARDEVAGAGGTQYF.

This chain links TRBV20-1 with TRBJ2-5; D may be TRBD1 (6 bases). The CDR3 runs 13 residues. Trimming stripped 5 bases from V and 2 bases from J, with 12 bases between. CDR1 is DFQATT and CDR2 is SNEGSKA in the germline V gene (reference sequence). The CDR3 reads CSAGTGRQETQYF. In DNA form, the CDR3 reads TGCAGTGCTGGAACAGGGCGGCAAGAGACCCAGTACTTC.

This clonotype occurred many times. V and J are TRBV20-1 and TRBJ2-7, with TRBD2 matching 8 bases. Trimming removed 6 bases from V and 6 bases from J; junction bases left unmatched: 10. This CDR3 comprises 13 residues. The germline V gene has CDR1 DFQATT and CDR2 SNEGSKA (reference sequence). The CDR3 sequence is CSAIAGPEGEQYV. The CDR3 nucleotides are TGCAGTGCAATAGCGGGGCCTGAAGGCGAGCAGTACGTC.

This clonotype came up many times. The V call is TRBV3-1, the J call TRBJ1-1; D gene uncertain. Germline V gene sequence: CDR1 LGHDT, CDR2 YNNKEL (reference sequence). The V end lost 5 bases, the J end lost 1 base, and 8 bases lay between the germline ends. The CDR3 length is 13 residues. The CDR3 is CASSFRQNTEAFF. The CDR3 coding sequence is TGTGCCAGCAGCTTTCGACAGAACACTGAAGCTTTCTTT.

At least ten counts were recorded for this clonotype. The chain links TRBV7-9 to TRBJ1-5; 10 nucleotides align to TRBD1. The CDR3 length is 15 residues. Germline V gene data show CDR1 as SEHNR and CDR2 as FQNEAQ (reference sequence). With V trimmed by 1 base and J by 8 bases, 5 bases remained unmatched. The CDR3 DNA reads TGTGCCAGCAGCTTAGGGGACAGGGGATCTGAGCCCCAGCATTTT. As protein: CASSLGDRGSEPQHF.

This clonotype was counted many times. In DNA form, the CDR3 reads TGTGCCAGCAGCGAATCCGACAGGGTAGGGGAGACCCAGTACTTC. Translating gives CASSESDRVGETQYF. The chain joins TRBV9 to TRBJ2-5, with 7 bases lining up with TRBD1. CDR3 length equals 15 residues. V was clipped by 3 bases and J by 5 bases; unmatched bases: 10. Germline-derived CDR1 and CDR2 are SGDLS and YYNGEE. Supplemented by reference TRBV9 and TRBJ2-5, the full variable domain reads DSGVTQTPKHLITATGQRVTLRCSPRSGDLSVYWYQQSLDQGLQFLIQYYNGEERAKGNILERFSAQQFPDLHSELNLSSLELGDSALYFCASSESDRVGETQYFGPGTRLLVL.